The 31 T cell receptor beta chains given below trace back to one sample, sequenced in a study of shared clonotypes between healthy human individuals. Libraries were prepared by immunoSEQ multiplex PCR; TCRdb keeps only in-frame clonotypes and omits some of them. The table has about 1.5 million clones, approximately 98% seen once. The source material was naive CD4+ T cells sorted from blood. This sample's subset: CD45RA+ positively selected. The receptors shown here come from a man in his thirties or forties in good health.

This clone was seen only once. In nucleotides, the CDR3 is TGCAGTGCCCGCCGAGGGCATGGCTACACCTTC. This gives the protein CSARRGHGYTF. V gene TRBV20-1 combines with J gene TRBJ1-2, with no clear D. V lost 6 bases, J lost 6 bases, and 11 bases lay in between. The CDR3 sequence is 11 residues long. Germline CDR1 DFQATT, CDR2 SNEGSKA (reference sequence).

This clone has just a few counts. The chain uses TRBV6-6 and TRBJ2-2, with TRBD2 matching over 7 bases. The ends lost 6 bases at V and 7 bases at J; junction bases unmatched: 5. Germline V gene sequence: CDR1 MNHNY, CDR2 SVGAGI (reference sequence). The CDR3 is 13 residues long. CDR3 DNA: TGTGCCAGCAGGGGAGGGACGGTCGGGGAGCTGTTTTTT. Protein sequence: CASRGGTVGELFF.

This chain joins TRBV10-1 and TRBJ2-5; D gene ambiguous. The V and J ends lost 0 bases and 1 base respectively, with 6 bases between them. Germline V gene sequence: CDR1 WNHNN, CDR2 SYGVQD (reference sequence). This CDR3 has 14 residues. The CDR3 DNA follows: TGCGCCAGCAGTGAGTCCGGTCGCCAAGAGACCCAGTACTTC. Its protein product is CASSESGRQETQYF.

In its sample, this clone was seen once. CDR3 DNA: TGTGCCAGCAACGCACAGATTCAAGAGACCCAGTACTTC. This sequence encodes CASNAQIQETQYF. J is TRBJ2-5 and V is TRBV5-6; D is undetermined. V dropped 6 bases and J dropped 2 bases, with 11 bases sitting between them. The germline V gene has CDR1 SGHDT and CDR2 YYEEEE. This CDR3 is 13 amino acids long.

This chain connects TRBV7-3 to TRBJ2-7; TRBD2 might be the D (6 bases). The CDR3 extends over 18 amino acids. V lost 4 bases, J lost 0 bases, and 22 bases lay in between. Per germline, CDR1 SGHTA and CDR2 FQGTGA. This chain's CDR3 is CASSSSSLGGKGSYEQYF. For the CDR3, the DNA is TGTGCCAGCAGCTCAAGTTCCCTCGGCGGGAAAGGCTCCTACGAGCAGTACTTC.

The V gene is TRBV19, the J gene TRBJ2-2; 8 bases match TRBD1. Germline CDR1 LNHDA, CDR2 SQIVND (reference sequence). CDR3 length: 15 residues. J gave up 6 bases and V 7 bases, and 10 bases lay outside the gene matches. CDR3 DNA: TGTGCCAGTAAGTGGAGGACAGGGACGCCCGGGGAGCTGTTTTTT. It is translated as CASKWRTGTPGELFF.

The chain has TRBV7-8 and TRBJ2-7; 13 bases map to TRBD2. This CDR3 region has 18 residues. Per germline, CDR1 SGHVS and CDR2 FQNEAQ. V trimming: 7 bases; J trimming: 0 bases; junction bases outside the gene matches: 12. DNA of the CDR3: TGTGCCAGCATCGATCGGACTAGCGGGAGCTACTTCTCCTACGAGCAGTACTTC. Its translation: CASIDRTSGSYFSYEQYF.

The gene calls are TRBV6-4 and TRBJ2-1; 8 bases map to TRBD2. CDR3 size: 15 residues. In germline, CDR1 is MRHNA, CDR2 SNTAGT. V lost 5 bases to trimming and J lost 5 bases; unmatched junction nucleotides: 8. The chain's CDR3 is CASSRGVAGNNEQFF. CDR3 sequence (DNA): TGTGCCAGCAGTAGGGGAGTAGCGGGGAACAATGAGCAGTTCTTC.

This rearrangement joins TRBV6-1 to TRBJ1-5; the match to TRBD1 covers 9 bases. The CDR3 consists of 15 residues. The V gene's germline CDR1 is MNHNS and CDR2 SASEGT. Trimming at V came to 6 bases and at J to 7 bases, leaving 10 bases not matched to a gene. This chain's CDR3 is CASRKNGQGSQPQHF. The CDR3 DNA sequence: TGTGCCAGCAGAAAGAACGGACAGGGGTCGCAGCCCCAGCATTTT.

The chain carries TRBV4-1 and TRBJ2-3; D might be TRBD1 (5 bases). The CDR3 consists of 14 residues. Trimming stripped 2 bases from V and 0 bases from J, with 6 bases between. Germline assignment: CDR1 MGHRA and CDR2 YSYEKL. This chain's CDR3 is CASSQPGSTDTQYF. The CDR3 DNA reads as TGCGCCAGCAGCCAACCAGGGAGCACAGATACGCAGTATTTT.

The chain combines TRBV28 with TRBJ2-7; 7 nucleotides line up with TRBD1. The CDR3 extends over 13 amino acids. The V segment lost 6 bases and the J segment 3 bases; nucleotides outside the gene matches: 5. The germline V gene encodes CDR1 MDHEN and CDR2 SYDVKM. DNA of the CDR3: TGTGCCAGCAGCAGGACAGGAGACTACGAGCAGTACTTC. Residues: CASSRTGDYEQYF.

The chain joins TRBV27 to TRBJ1-2; D remains ambiguous. Trimming shortened V by 4 bases and J by 0 bases, and 12 bases separated the two germline ends. The CDR3 covers 15 residues. CDR1 MNHEY and CDR2 SMNVEV come from the germline V gene (reference sequence). The CDR3 sequence is CASSSVAGANYGYTF. The CDR3 DNA reads as TGTGCCAGCAGTTCCGTCGCAGGCGCTAACTATGGCTACACCTTC.

The rearrangement joins TRBV18 to TRBJ2-7; TRBD2 matches at 8 bases. J was trimmed by 7 bases and V by 5 bases; bases with no gene match: 16. This CDR3 has 16 amino acids. Germline CDR1 reads KGHSH; CDR2 reads LQKENI. Written as DNA, the CDR3 is TGTGCCAGCTCAGAACTTCGGGGAGCGGGAGTTTGGGAGCAGTACTTC. Residues: CASSELRGAGVWEQYF.

The rearrangement links TRBV21-1 to TRBJ1-2. TRBV21-1 is listed as a pseudogene. The CDR3 runs 13 residues. CDR3 amino acids: CASSNGEDYGYTF. The CDR3 DNA reads TGTGCCAGCAGCAATGGGGAGGACTATGGCTACACCTTC.

The chain carries TRBV29-1 and TRBJ2-3; D unresolved. This CDR3 comprises 13 residues. The V and J ends lost 1 base and 1 base respectively, with 6 bases between them. Germline lookup yields CDR1 SQVTM and CDR2 ANQGSEA. The CDR3 sequence is CSVEAQGTDTQYF. The CDR3 region has the DNA TGCAGCGTTGAAGCTCAAGGCACAGATACGCAGTATTTT.

CDR3 region: CASSLLAGPTSPYNEQFF. The CDR3 DNA follows: TGCGCCAGCAGCTTGTTAGCGGGGCCTACGAGCCCTTACAATGAGCAGTTCTTC. The J gene is TRBJ2-1, the V gene TRBV5-1, with 8 bases that match TRBD2. The length of the CDR3 is 18 residues. The V and J ends lost 1 base and 4 bases, in that order; junction bases with no gene match: 13. Germline V gives CDR1 SGHRS, CDR2 YFSETQ.

V is TRBV5-4 and J is TRBJ2-1, with 10 bases aligning to TRBD2. The CDR3 is 15 amino acids. Germline V CDR1 and CDR2: SGHNT, YYREEE (reference sequence). After removal of 2 bases from V and 9 bases from J, the junction contained 8 bases not matched to a gene. The chain's CDR3 is CASSLAGGPKAEQFF. DNA for the CDR3: TGTGCCAGCAGCTTAGCGGGAGGGCCTAAGGCTGAGCAGTTCTTC.

The chain links TRBV2 to TRBJ2-1; possible D gene TRBD2, 6 bases. The germline V gene has CDR1 SNHLY and CDR2 FYNNEI. The CDR3 totals 15 residues. Trimming removed 8 bases at V and 4 bases at J, with 18 bases between. The CDR3: CASSSLAGRYNEQFF. The CDR3 nucleotides read TGTGCCAGCTCTAGTCTGGCGGGGAGATACAATGAGCAGTTCTTC.

The chain links TRBV25-1 to TRBJ2-7; D might be TRBD1 (6 bases). The germline V and J ends were trimmed by 6 bases and 3 bases, with 15 bases remaining between them. Germline V CDR1 and CDR2: MGHDK, SYGVNS. This CDR3 comprises 14 residues. The CDR3 DNA sequence: TGTGCCAGCAGCGACCACGGACAGTACTACGAGCAGTACTTC. The encoded protein is CASSDHGQYYEQYF.

The rearrangement links TRBV5-6 to TRBJ2-7; D not resolved. Germline values: CDR1 SGHDT, CDR2 YYEEEE. Trimming left V 1 base short and J 7 bases short, with 15 bases between. The CDR3 loop spans 14 amino acids. The CDR3 nucleotides are TGTGCCAGCAGCTTGTATCCGGGTGCACAGGAGCAGTACTTC. Encoded protein: CASSLYPGAQEQYF.

The chain couples TRBV5-4 to TRBJ2-7; TRBD1 aligns across 10 bases. Germline V gene data show CDR1 as SGHNT and CDR2 as YYREEE (reference sequence). The CDR3 length is 16 residues. Trimming cost V 4 bases and J 2 bases; bases outside gene matches: 9. CDR3 sequence (DNA): TGTGCCAGCAGCCAACTGGGACAGGGGCCGACCTACGAGCAGTACTTC. Protein product: CASSQLGQGPTYEQYF. The variable domain in full, completed from reference TRBV5-4 and TRBJ2-7, reads ETGVTQSPTHLIKTRGQQVTLRCSSQSGHNTVSWYQQALGQGPQFIFQYYREEENGRGNFPPRFSGLQFPNYSSELNVNALELDDSALYLCASSQLGQGPTYEQYFGPGTRLTVT.

The CDR3, as DNA: TGTGCCAGCTCGTTAGGAGTTTCTCCCTACGAGCAGTACTTC. Translated: CASSLGVSPYEQYF. This chain joins TRBV18 and TRBJ2-7; D gene unclear. The CDR3 spans 14 residues. Deletions cut 6 bases from V and 2 bases from J, with 14 bases between. The germline gives CDR1 KGHSH, CDR2 LQKENI. The whole variable domain, remainder taken from reference TRBV18 and TRBJ2-7, is NAGVMQNPRHLVRRRGQEARLRCSPMKGHSHVYWYRQLPEEGLKFMVYLQKENIIDESGMPKERFSAEFPKEGPSILRIQQVVRGDSAAYFCASSLGVSPYEQYFGPGTRLTVT.

The gene calls are TRBV7-2 and TRBJ1-6; no definite D call. V was cut by 0 bases and J by 10 bases, with 16 bases left in between. The CDR3 is made up of 16 amino acids. The germline V gene encodes CDR1 SGHTA and CDR2 FQGNSA. The CDR3 DNA follows: TGTGCCAGCAGCTTAGCCCGGGGAGGCCGAACGTCACCCCTCCACTTT. The encoded protein is CASSLARGGRTSPLHF.

The V call is TRBV28, the J call TRBJ2-7; no firm D call. V lost 6 bases and J 6 bases, leaving 18 bases between the germline ends. CDR1 MDHEN and CDR2 SYDVKM come from the germline V gene. CDR3 length equals 14 residues. CDR3 in DNA: TGTGCCAGCAGGGGAACGGCCCAAGTGAGCGAGCAGTACTTC. It encodes CASRGTAQVSEQYF.

This chain uses TRBV30 with TRBJ2-1; 7 nucleotides line up with TRBD1. V lost 4 bases and J lost 4; bases outside the gene matches: 4. The length of the CDR3 is 13 residues. The germline gives CDR1 GTSNPN, CDR2 SVGIG (reference sequence). CDR3 coding DNA: TGTGCCTGGAACCCGGGACAGTACAATGAGCAGTTCTTC. Translated: CAWNPGQYNEQFF.

The count of this clone is one. The gene calls are TRBV11-2 and TRBJ2-7; D is undetermined. Germline V CDR1 and CDR2: SGHAT, FQNNGV. Trimming took off 5 bases at V and 1 base at J, with 9 bases between the two ends. This CDR3 spans 13 amino acids. Here the CDR3 reads CASSLSSSYEQYF. The CDR3 DNA reads as TGTGCCAGCAGCCTATCATCTTCCTACGAGCAGTACTTC. The full variable domain, with the rest looked up from reference TRBV11-2 and TRBJ2-7, is EAGVAQSPRYKIIEKRQSVAFWCNPISGHATLYWYQQILGQGPKLLIQFQNNGVVDDSQLPKDRFSAERLKGVDSTLKIQPAKLEDSAVYLCASSLSSSYEQYFGPGTRLTVT.

This chain uses TRBV10-2 with TRBJ2-3; perhaps D is TRBD1 or TRBD2 (5 bases each). Per germline, CDR1 WSHSY and CDR2 SAAADI. Trimming stripped 3 bases from V and 2 bases from J, with 18 bases between. The CDR3 consists of 17 residues. The CDR3 DNA follows: TGCGCCAGCAGTGATCTCCCGGGACGCTTCCCCACAGATACGCAGTATTTT. The encoded protein is CASSDLPGRFPTDTQYF.

The chain couples TRBV2 to TRBJ2-5; D is possibly TRBD2 (6 bases). The ends were cut back, 6 bases at V and 4 bases at J, with 15 bases in the middle. The CDR3 runs to 14 residues. Germline CDR1 and CDR2: SNHLY and FYNNEI. DNA for the CDR3: TGTGCCAGCAGCTCCGGGACTCATCCAGAGACCCAGTACTTC. Its protein product is CASSSGTHPETQYF.

V usage is TRBV15 and J usage is TRBJ1-1, with 8 nucleotides matching TRBD1. This CDR3 has 15 residues. Trimming at V came to 4 bases and at J to 1 base, leaving 5 bases not matched to a gene. Germline CDR1 reads LNHNV; CDR2 reads YYDKDF (reference sequence). DNA for the CDR3: TGTGCCACCAGCAAACCGACAGGGGAGAACACTGAAGCTTTCTTT. Protein sequence: CATSKPTGENTEAFF.

This clone was detected only once. This chain joins TRBV7-2 and TRBJ2-7; no clear D. The CDR3 runs 17 residues. Between the trimmed V and J ends, which lost 5 bases and 4 bases, there was a span of 24 bases. The germline V gene has CDR1 SGHTA and CDR2 FQGNSA. The CDR3 bases are TGTGCCAGCAGCCCGGTGGTACGATCCCCACTGGCGTACGAGCAGTACTTC. Its protein product is CASSPVVRSPLAYEQYF.

V gene TRBV18 combines with J gene TRBJ1-2; a possible D gene is TRBD1 (5 bases). CDR3 length equals 12 residues. CDR1 and CDR2 (germline): KGHSH, LQKENI. V dropped 3 bases and J dropped 6 bases, with 8 bases sitting between them. The CDR3 here is CASSPPGNGYTF. The CDR3 nucleotides read TGTGCCAGCTCACCCCCAGGGAATGGCTACACCTTC.